This T cell receptor (beta chain) was sequenced for a study of blood T cell repertoires in COVID-19. About the research overall: From the United States, Italy and Spain came samples of acute and convalescent COVID-19.

Original data processing: Scientists estimated how many nucleated cells there were by amplifying reference gene primers. The data were produced by immunoSEQ multiplex PCR, yet TCRdb's version contains in-frame clones alone and is incomplete. Clonal size and the V and J genes are those of that table, whereas D and trimming came from the DNA. Of tens of thousands of clones in the sample, about 84% are singletons; the top ten hold 1.8%. Sequenced sample: peripheral blood. The TCR was taken from a woman aged 55-69 years with acute or convalescent COVID-19.

The CDR3 DNA reads TGTGCCAGCAGTGTCGTAGAGGAAAGTGGCGGCTACACCTTC. Translated: CASSVVEESGGYTF. The chain joins TRBV2 to TRBJ1-2; D call uncertain. This CDR3 is 14 amino acids long. V gave up 4 bases and J gave up 8 bases, with 17 bases separating them. Germline V gene data show CDR1 as SNHLY and CDR2 as FYNNEI.